The source of this T cell receptor (beta chain) is a study of blood T cell repertoires in COVID-19. Turning to the study itself: Specimens from acute and convalescent COVID-19 originated in the United States, Italy and Spain.

In the authors' methods: By means of reference gene primer amplification, nucleated cell counts were estimated. Clones were read by immunoSEQ multiplex PCR, and TCRdb kept only the in-frame ones, dropping some. V and J calls and clone size are as listed in that table; D and trimming were resolved from the DNA. Of about 110,000 clones in the sample, around 89% were seen once. The CDR3 totals 15 residues. Per germline, CDR1 SGHRS and CDR2 YFSETQ. Trimming pared 0 bases from V and 1 base from J, leaving 10 bases between. This receptor was obtained from a woman between 50 and 59 years old with acute or convalescent COVID-19. The specimen was peripheral blood. This chain joins TRBV5-1 and TRBJ2-5; TRBD1 might be the D (6 bases). CDR3 region: CASSLATGPQETQYF. CDR3 coding DNA: TGCGCCAGCAGCTTGGCTACAGGGCCCCAAGAGACCCAGTACTTC.